These T cell receptor beta chains were read from a single sample in a study of T cell responses to AZD1222 COVID-19 vaccine. TCRdb keeps only in-frame clones here, not all; method: immunoSEQ multiplex PCR. The data show over 130,000 clones, about 95% seen once. This sample comprised peripheral blood, obtained on day 0 of AZD1222 vaccination. These TCRs come from an adult in good health. Both conserved end residues are part of each CDR3. The order of the fields is CDR3 protein, J gene, V gene.

cdr3_aa: CASSAWGILSTDTQYF
j_call: TRBJ2-3
v_call: TRBV2

cdr3_aa: CASMLQGEQPQHF
j_call: TRBJ1-5
v_call: TRBV19

cdr3_aa: CASTYLGGGTGELFF
j_call: TRBJ2-2
v_call: TRBV19

cdr3_aa: CASSRTRNTEAFF
j_call: TRBJ1-1
v_call: TRBV11-3

cdr3_aa: CASSLWPSSGELFF
j_call: TRBJ2-2
v_call: TRBV28

cdr3_aa: CASSYSSTNYGYTF
j_call: TRBJ1-2
v_call: TRBV6-5

cdr3_aa: CSAVGAAITQYF
j_call: TRBJ2-3
v_call: TRBV29-1

cdr3_aa: CASSLGLSSYNEQFF
j_call: TRBJ2-1
v_call: TRBV7-3

cdr3_aa: CASSSHGEAFF
j_call: TRBJ1-1
v_call: TRBV7-9

cdr3_aa: CASSTLGRGTYGYTF
j_call: TRBJ1-2
v_call: TRBV6-5

cdr3_aa: CASSAGETQYF
j_call: TRBJ2-5
v_call: TRBV12-3/TRBV12-4

cdr3_aa: CASKDEPGQGYNEQFF
j_call: TRBJ2-1
v_call: TRBV7-2

cdr3_aa: CASSAQATTGELFF
j_call: TRBJ2-2
v_call: TRBV3-1/TRBV3-2

cdr3_aa: CASSSPGGYGYTF
j_call: TRBJ1-2
v_call: TRBV25-1

cdr3_aa: CASSDMNRVDYGYTF
j_call: TRBJ1-2
v_call: TRBV25-1

cdr3_aa: CASTLGRAGGSNEQFF
j_call: TRBJ2-1
v_call: TRBV5-4

cdr3_aa: CASSLYGGTEAFF
j_call: TRBJ1-1
v_call: TRBV5-6

cdr3_aa: CASSPPSRGYTEAFF
j_call: TRBJ1-1
v_call: TRBV7-6

cdr3_aa: CASSQPQLSGANVLTF
j_call: TRBJ2-6
v_call: TRBV4-1

cdr3_aa: CASSPQGVYQETQYF
j_call: TRBJ2-5
v_call: TRBV7-2

cdr3_aa: CASSLGQGAYNEQFF
j_call: TRBJ2-1
v_call: TRBV7-9

cdr3_aa: CASSSYRGRDYYGYTF
j_call: TRBJ1-2
v_call: TRBV7-9

cdr3_aa: CASSRVGGTEAFF
j_call: TRBJ1-1
v_call: TRBV13

cdr3_aa: CASSLMGHYGYTF
j_call: TRBJ1-2
v_call: TRBV12-3/TRBV12-4

cdr3_aa: CASSSPSHGDTEAFF
j_call: TRBJ1-1
v_call: TRBV18

cdr3_aa: CASSSLSQGAGQYF
j_call: TRBJ2-5
v_call: TRBV7-2

cdr3_aa: CASSAGRYSPSYTF
j_call: TRBJ1-2
v_call: TRBV28

cdr3_aa: CASSPDSMNTEAFF
j_call: TRBJ1-1
v_call: TRBV7-2

cdr3_aa: CASSYEGGNQPQHF
j_call: TRBJ1-5
v_call: TRBV6-2/TRBV6-3

cdr3_aa: CASSQEEAWQAFF
j_call: TRBJ1-1
v_call: TRBV4-1

cdr3_aa: CATRRAGSRNIQYF
j_call: TRBJ2-4
v_call: TRBV5-4

cdr3_aa: CASWGSGAGGVANFGDEQFF
j_call: TRBJ2-1
v_call: TRBV19

cdr3_aa: CASSQLTVPTIYF
j_call: TRBJ1-3
v_call: TRBV3-1/TRBV3-2

cdr3_aa: CASSVGTGGLKETQYF
j_call: TRBJ2-5
v_call: TRBV9

cdr3_aa: CASSFEWGYSYEGYTF
j_call: TRBJ1-2
v_call: TRBV7-9

cdr3_aa: CASSQSNTGELFF
j_call: TRBJ2-2
v_call: TRBV4-3

cdr3_aa: CASSVTGVGEKLFF
j_call: TRBJ1-4
v_call: TRBV2

cdr3_aa: CASSYVMGANTGELFF
j_call: TRBJ2-2
v_call: TRBV6-5

cdr3_aa: CASSPGTDTQYF
j_call: TRBJ2-3
v_call: TRBV6-5

cdr3_aa: CASSEEPPLSSYNSPLHF
j_call: TRBJ1-6
v_call: TRBV2

cdr3_aa: CASIGQMTYNEQFF
j_call: TRBJ2-1
v_call: TRBV2

cdr3_aa: CASSFQGAAETQYF
j_call: TRBJ2-5
v_call: TRBV11-2

cdr3_aa: CASSLGGLAGDEQFF
j_call: TRBJ2-1
v_call: TRBV5-1

cdr3_aa: CASSFLGRGLYSGNTIYF
j_call: TRBJ1-3
v_call: TRBV28

cdr3_aa: CASSEWGAEVDQPQHF
j_call: TRBJ1-5
v_call: TRBV2

cdr3_aa: CASSLVPGTSIRTDTQYF
j_call: TRBJ2-3
v_call: TRBV7-6